This is a list of T cell receptor beta chains from one sample in a study of CD8+ T cells in alopecia areata. The assay was immunoSEQ multiplex PCR, and TCRdb's table has in-frame clones only and misses some. This sample has 100,000 to 150,000 clones, with about 50% found just once. The sample comprised NKG2D-low CD8+ T cells sorted from blood. Receptors originate from a human donor with alopecia areata. The CDR3 runs from the conserved cysteine through the conserved F or W. D genes are given only for firm matches. The size field is filled for only some rows; it gives once, few, many or a size class.

>.|TRBJ2-3|TRBV29-1|few
TGCAGCGTTGACACAGTTGATCCCCTCACAGATACGCAGTATTTT
CSVDTVDPLTDTQYF
>.|TRBJ2-3|TRBV30|few
TGTGCCTGGAGTGAAGGGACAGATACGCAGTATTTT
CAWSEGTDTQYF
>.|TRBJ2-1|TRBV30|.
TGTGCCTGGAGAATCGGCTACAATGAGCAGTTCTTC
CAWRIGYNEQFF
>.|TRBJ2-1|TRBV29-1|.
TGCAGCGGAACAGGCTCCTACAATGAGCAGTTCTTC
CSGTGSYNEQFF
>TRBD2|TRBJ2-7|TRBV29-1|few
TGCAGCGTTGTTACTAGCGGATACGAGCAGTACTTC
CSVVTSGYEQYF
>TRBD1|TRBJ2-7|TRBV9|.
TGTGCCAGCAGCGGGGGACAGGGAACCTACGAGCAGTACTTC
CASSGGQGTYEQYF
>.|TRBJ1-1|TRBV29-1|.
TGCAGCGTTGAGGGGTTAGGTCCTGAAGCTTTCTTT
CSVEGLGPEAFF
>.|TRBJ1-4|TRBV30|once
TGTGCCTGGATGAGAGGCACTAATGAAAAACTGTTTTTT
CAWMRGTNEKLFF
>.|TRBJ2-3|TRBV29-1|.
TGCAGCGAAAAACGGGGGATTTCAGATACGCAGTATTTT
CSEKRGISDTQYF
>.|TRBJ2-2|TRBV29-1|.
TGCAGCGTTTTACGGGGCAACACCGGGGAGCTGTTTTTT
CSVLRGNTGELFF
>.|TRBJ2-7|TRBV29-1|few
TGCAGCGTCGTTAGGGAATACGAGCAGTACTTC
CSVVREYEQYF
>TRBD1|TRBJ2-2|TRBV7-9|.
TGTGCCAGCAGCTTGTTGACAGGGGGCAACACCGGGGAGCTGTTTTTT
CASSLLTGGNTGELFF
>.|TRBJ2-3|TRBV29-1|.
TGCAGCGGACCCCGCGCAGGTGATACGCAGTATTTT
CSGPRAGDTQYF
>.|TRBJ2-5|TRBV29-1|few
TGCAGCGTTGAAGAAAAACAGGGGACCCAGTACTTC
CSVEEKQGTQYF
>.|TRBJ2-5|TRBV10-3|.
TGTGCCATCAGTGAGTCGGCCCCACGGGGGACCCAGTACTTC
CAISESAPRGTQYF